This TCR beta chain was captured in a study of CD8 T cells in ankylosing spondylitis. The CDR3 extends over 11 amino acids. Trimming took 4 bases from V and 7 from J, leaving 4 bases between them. Germline lookup yields CDR1 WNHNN and CDR2 SYGVQD (reference sequence). One entry per CDR3 protein results from TCRdb running MiXCR on the 5' RACE reads. The sample includes more than 400,000 distinct CDR3 sequences, roughly 5.2% of them seen just once. Study conclusions and caveats: The study looked at matched synovial fluid samples from ankylosing spondylitis patients. Disease-linked clones were reported to be significantly enriched there. The study identified a TCR beta motif of eight highly homologous variants that appeared characteristic of ankylosing spondylitis blood.

This clonotype was recorded at least ten times. Its antigen is unidentified. This chain uses TRBV10-1 with TRBJ2-2; D gene uncertain. The sequenced material came from blood, either unsorted or a sorted T cell fraction (not recorded which). The receptor was derived from a male donor with ankylosing spondylitis. CDR3: CASSGNGELFF. CDR3 bases: TGCGCCAGCAGTGGGAACGGGGAGCTGTTTTTT.